This T cell receptor beta chain comes out of a study of Graves' ophthalmopathy and Graves' hyperthyroidism. Germline CDR1 reads SGHTA; CDR2 reads FQGNSA. The CDR3 runs to 14 residues. V was pared by 1 base and J by 3 bases, with 9 bases between. RNA transcripts provided the template for amplifying TCR beta CDR3 regions. An opening RT-PCR round employed HTBI primers and preceded a second-round multiplex PCR. TCRdb reprocessed the multiplex PCR reads via MiXCR and lists one record per CDR3 protein. The sample lists roughly 410,000 distinct CDR3 sequences; 15% were seen once. The hyperthyroidism patients, aged 18 to 65, had been newly diagnosed, with under 2 months' duration.

The rearrangement joins TRBV7-2 to TRBJ1-1; unclear D gene. The sequenced sample was peripheral blood. The clonotype was recovered from a woman aged 18-30 years with stable Graves' hyperthyroidism. This chain's CDR3 is CASSLGQEHTEAFF. The CDR3 DNA sequence: TGTGCCAGCAGCTTAGGGCAGGAACACACTGAAGCTTTCTTT.